This passage covers 2 T cell receptor beta chains from one sample sequenced in a study of T cell responses to AZD1222 COVID-19 vaccine. Some clones are missing from TCRdb's copy, which holds only in-frame ones; the method was immunoSEQ multiplex PCR. Of tens of thousands of clones in the sample, about 89% are singletons; the top ten hold roughly 31%. The material was peripheral blood, obtained 28 days after the second AZD1222 dose. The receptors here all came from an adult who received the AZD1222 COVID-19 vaccine.

CDR3 sequence reads: CASRFEARADTQYF. CDR3 coding DNA: TGTGCCAGTAGGTTTGAAGCCAGAGCTGATACGCAGTATTTT. The rearrangement links TRBV19 to TRBJ2-3; D ambiguous. Germline-derived CDR1 and CDR2 are LNHDA and SQIVND (reference sequence). The CDR3 extends over 14 amino acids. V was cut by 6 bases and J by 6 bases, with 16 bases left in between.

The sample holds a few counts of this clone. The chain links TRBV18 to TRBJ1-4, with 9 positions matching TRBD1. This CDR3 has 17 amino acids. V lost 3 bases to trimming and J lost 8 bases; unmatched junction nucleotides: 13. Germline CDR1 reads KGHSH; CDR2 reads LQKENI. The CDR3 region has the DNA TGTGCCAGCTCACCGCCGTTTACAGGGGGCGCAAGGGAAAAACTGTTTTTT. Amino acid sequence: CASSPPFTGGAREKLFF.